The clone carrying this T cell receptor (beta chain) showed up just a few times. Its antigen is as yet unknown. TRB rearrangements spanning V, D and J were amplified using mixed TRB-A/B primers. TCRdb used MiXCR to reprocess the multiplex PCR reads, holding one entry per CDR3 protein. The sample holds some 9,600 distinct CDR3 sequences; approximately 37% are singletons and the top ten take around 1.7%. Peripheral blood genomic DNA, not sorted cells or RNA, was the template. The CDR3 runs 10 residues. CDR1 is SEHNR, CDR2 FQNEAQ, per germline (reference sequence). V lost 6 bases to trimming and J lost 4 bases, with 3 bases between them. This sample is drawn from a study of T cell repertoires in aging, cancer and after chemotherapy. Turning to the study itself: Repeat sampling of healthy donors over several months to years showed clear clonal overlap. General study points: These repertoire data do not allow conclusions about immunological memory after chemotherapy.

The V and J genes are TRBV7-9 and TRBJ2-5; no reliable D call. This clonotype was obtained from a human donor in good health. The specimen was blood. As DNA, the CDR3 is TGTGCCAGCAGTGGAGAGACCCAGTACTTC. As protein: CASSGETQYF.